This T cell receptor (beta chain) was profiled in a study of cytomegalovirus exposure and HLA in healthy donors. Study-level information: Both the 100 to 150 validation repertoires and the roughly 620 first-cohort repertoires used the same platform, as reported by a later analysis.

Some clones are missing from TCRdb's copy, which holds only in-frame ones; the method was immunoSEQ multiplex PCR. The sample lists more than 140,000 clones; about 89% were seen once. CDR3 length: 15 residues. The germline gives CDR1 SGHTS, CDR2 YDEGEE. The J segment lost 3 bases and the V segment lost 0 bases, leaving 2 bases of the junction unmatched. The J gene is TRBJ2-3, the V gene TRBV5-8; TRBD1 matches at 9 bases. The sequence derives from a woman aged 18-29 years in good health and CMV-seropositive. Specimen: PBMCs. CDR3 amino acids: CASSLEGQGTDTQYF. CDR3 coding DNA: TGTGCCAGCAGCTTGGAAGGACAGGGGACAGATACGCAGTATTTT.